This T cell receptor beta chain appears in the sequencing data of a study of blood T cell repertoires in COVID-19. Germline V gene data show CDR1 as MNHNY and CDR2 as SVGAGI (reference sequence). The V end lost 0 bases, the J end lost 6 bases, and 12 bases lay between the germline ends. The CDR3 is 14 amino acids. Using immunoSEQ multiplex PCR, the repertoire was profiled, and TCRdb retains in-frame clones only, with some absent. The sample shows roughly 220,000 clones, 84% of them seen only once. The receptor was isolated from a man aged 30 to 45 with active or convalescent COVID-19. The chain couples TRBV6-6 to TRBJ2-7; tentative D call: TRBD1 (5 bases). The sequenced sample consisted of peripheral blood. The CDR3 DNA follows: TGTGCCAGCAGTTACTCCGGCCAGGGTTCCGAGCAGTACTTC. Its protein is CASSYSGQGSEQYF.